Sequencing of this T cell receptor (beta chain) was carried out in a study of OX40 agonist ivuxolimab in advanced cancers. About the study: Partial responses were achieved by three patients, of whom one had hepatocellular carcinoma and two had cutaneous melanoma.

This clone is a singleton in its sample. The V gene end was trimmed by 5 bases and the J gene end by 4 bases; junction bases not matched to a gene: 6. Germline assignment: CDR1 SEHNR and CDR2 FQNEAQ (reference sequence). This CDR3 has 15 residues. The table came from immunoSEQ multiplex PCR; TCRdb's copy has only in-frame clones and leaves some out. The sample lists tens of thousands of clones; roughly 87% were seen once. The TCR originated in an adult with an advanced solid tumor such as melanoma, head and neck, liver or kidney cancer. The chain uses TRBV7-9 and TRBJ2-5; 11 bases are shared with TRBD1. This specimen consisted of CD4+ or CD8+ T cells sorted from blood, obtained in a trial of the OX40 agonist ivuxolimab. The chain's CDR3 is CASSGRTGGGETQYF. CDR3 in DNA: TGTGCCAGCAGCGGGCGGACAGGGGGCGGAGAGACCCAGTACTTC.